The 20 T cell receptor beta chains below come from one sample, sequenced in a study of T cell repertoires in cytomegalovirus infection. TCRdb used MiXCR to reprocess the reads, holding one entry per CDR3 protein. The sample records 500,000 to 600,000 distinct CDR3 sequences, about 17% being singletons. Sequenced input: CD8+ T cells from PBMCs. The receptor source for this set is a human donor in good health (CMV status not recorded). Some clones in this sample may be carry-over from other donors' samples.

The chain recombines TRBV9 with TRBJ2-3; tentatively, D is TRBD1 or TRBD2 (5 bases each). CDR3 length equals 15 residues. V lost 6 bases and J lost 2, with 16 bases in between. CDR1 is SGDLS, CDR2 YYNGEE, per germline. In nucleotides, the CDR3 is TGTGCCAGCACAAACAGAGGGGTGATCACAGATACGCAGTATTTT. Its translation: CASTNRGVITDTQYF.

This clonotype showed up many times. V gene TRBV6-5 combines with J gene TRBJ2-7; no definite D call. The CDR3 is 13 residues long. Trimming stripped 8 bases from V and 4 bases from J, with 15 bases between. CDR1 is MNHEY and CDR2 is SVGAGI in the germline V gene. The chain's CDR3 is CASGDGPLYEQYF. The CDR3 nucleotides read TGTGCCAGCGGTGACGGTCCCTTATACGAGCAGTACTTC.

The DNA of the CDR3 is TGTGCCAGCAGTGAAGCAGTGGCGGCGACCGAGCAGTACTTC. Encoded protein: CASSEAVAATEQYF. V and J are TRBV2 and TRBJ2-7; D is undetermined. Trimming removed 0 bases at V and 6 bases at J, with 12 bases between. The CDR3 length is 14 residues. In germline, CDR1 is SNHLY, CDR2 FYNNEI.

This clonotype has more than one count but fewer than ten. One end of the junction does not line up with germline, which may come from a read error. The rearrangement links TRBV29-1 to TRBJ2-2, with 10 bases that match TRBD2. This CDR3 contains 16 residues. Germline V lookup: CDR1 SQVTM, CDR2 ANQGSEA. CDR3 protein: CSVEGLAGANTGELFF. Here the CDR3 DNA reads TGCAGCGTAGAAGGGCTAGCGGGAGCGAACACCGGGGAGCTGTTTTTT.

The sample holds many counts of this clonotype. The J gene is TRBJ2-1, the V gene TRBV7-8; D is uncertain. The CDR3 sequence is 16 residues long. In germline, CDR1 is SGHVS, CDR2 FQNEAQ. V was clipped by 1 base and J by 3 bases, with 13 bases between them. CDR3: CASSLEAASVYNEQFF. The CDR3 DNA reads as TGTGCCAGCAGCTTAGAGGCGGCTTCTGTCTACAATGAGCAGTTCTTC.

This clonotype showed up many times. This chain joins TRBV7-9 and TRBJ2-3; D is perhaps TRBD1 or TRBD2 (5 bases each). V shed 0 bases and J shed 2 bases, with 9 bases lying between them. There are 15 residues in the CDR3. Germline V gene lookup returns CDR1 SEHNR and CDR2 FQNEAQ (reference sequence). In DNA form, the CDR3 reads TGTGCCAGCAGCTTAGCGGGGGTTGTCACAGATACGCAGTATTTT. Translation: CASSLAGVVTDTQYF.

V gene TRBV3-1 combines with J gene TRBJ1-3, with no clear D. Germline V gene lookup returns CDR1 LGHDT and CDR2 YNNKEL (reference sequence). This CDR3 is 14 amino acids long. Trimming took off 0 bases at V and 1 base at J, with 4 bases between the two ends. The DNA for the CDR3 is TGTGCCAGCAGCCAAGATTTTTCTGGAAACACCATATATTTT. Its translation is CASSQDFSGNTIYF.

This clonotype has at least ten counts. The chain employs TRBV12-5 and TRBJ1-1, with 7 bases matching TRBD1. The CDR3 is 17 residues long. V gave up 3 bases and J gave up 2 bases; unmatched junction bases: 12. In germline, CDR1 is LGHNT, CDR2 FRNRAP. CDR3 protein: CASGFPLTGTVNTEAFF. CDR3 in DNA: TGTGCTAGTGGTTTCCCTCTGACCGGGACAGTCAACACTGAAGCTTTCTTT.

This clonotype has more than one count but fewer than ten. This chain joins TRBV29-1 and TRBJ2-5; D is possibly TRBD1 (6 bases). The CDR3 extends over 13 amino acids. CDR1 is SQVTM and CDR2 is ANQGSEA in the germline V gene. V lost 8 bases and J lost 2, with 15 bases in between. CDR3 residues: CSHSGQLQETQYF. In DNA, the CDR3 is TGCAGCCACTCCGGACAGTTACAAGAGACCCAGTACTTC.

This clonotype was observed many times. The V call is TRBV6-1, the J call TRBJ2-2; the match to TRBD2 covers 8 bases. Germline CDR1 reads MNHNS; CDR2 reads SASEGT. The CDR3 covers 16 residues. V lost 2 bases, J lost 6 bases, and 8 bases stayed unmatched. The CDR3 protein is CASSERAGGSAGELFF. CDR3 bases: TGTGCCAGCAGTGAACGTGCGGGAGGTTCTGCCGGGGAGCTGTTTTTT.

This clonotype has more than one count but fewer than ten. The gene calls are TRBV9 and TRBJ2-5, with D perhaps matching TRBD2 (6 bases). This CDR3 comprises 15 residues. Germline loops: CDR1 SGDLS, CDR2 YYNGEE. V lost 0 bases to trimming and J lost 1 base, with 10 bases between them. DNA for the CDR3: TGTGCCAGCAGCGTAGGGGGGGAGCTCCAAGAGACCCAGTACTTC. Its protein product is CASSVGGELQETQYF.

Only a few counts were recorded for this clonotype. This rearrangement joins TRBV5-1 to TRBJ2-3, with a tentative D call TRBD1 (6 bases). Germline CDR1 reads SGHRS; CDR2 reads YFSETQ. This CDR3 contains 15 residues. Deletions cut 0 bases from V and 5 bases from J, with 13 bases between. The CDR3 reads CASSLAGKGVDTQYF. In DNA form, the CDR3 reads TGCGCCAGCAGCTTGGCCGGGAAGGGGGTAGATACGCAGTATTTT.

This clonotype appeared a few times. Written as DNA, the CDR3 is TGCAGTGCTAGAGTTGGGACACAAGGTTTCTTT. It translates to CSARVGTQGFF. This chain links TRBV20-1 with TRBJ1-1, with D possibly matching TRBD1 (6 bases). Trimming stripped 1 base from V and 13 bases from J, with 13 bases between. This CDR3 contains 11 residues. The germline gives CDR1 DFQATT, CDR2 SNEGSKA (reference sequence).

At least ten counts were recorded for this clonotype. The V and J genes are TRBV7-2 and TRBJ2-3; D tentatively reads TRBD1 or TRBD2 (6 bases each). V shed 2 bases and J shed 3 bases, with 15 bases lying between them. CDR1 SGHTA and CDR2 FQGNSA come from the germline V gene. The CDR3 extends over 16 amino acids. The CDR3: CASSLNGGGTTDTQYF. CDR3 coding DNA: TGTGCCAGCAGCTTAAACGGAGGGGGGACTACAGATACGCAGTATTTT.

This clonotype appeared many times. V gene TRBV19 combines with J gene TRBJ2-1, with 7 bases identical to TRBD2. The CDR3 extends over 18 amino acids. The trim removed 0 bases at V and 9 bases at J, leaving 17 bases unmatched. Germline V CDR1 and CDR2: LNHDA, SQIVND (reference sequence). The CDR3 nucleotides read TGTGCCAGTAGTATAGATCTCCTTGGGGCGGGAGATGACGGTGAGCAGTTCTTC. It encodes CASSIDLLGAGDDGEQFF. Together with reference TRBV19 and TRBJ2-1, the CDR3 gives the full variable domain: DGGITQSPKYLFRKEGQNVTLSCEQNLNHDAMYWYRQDPGQGLRLIYYSQIVNDFQKGDIAEGYSVSREKKESFPLTVTSAQKNPTAFYLCASSIDLLGAGDDGEQFFGPGTRLTVL.

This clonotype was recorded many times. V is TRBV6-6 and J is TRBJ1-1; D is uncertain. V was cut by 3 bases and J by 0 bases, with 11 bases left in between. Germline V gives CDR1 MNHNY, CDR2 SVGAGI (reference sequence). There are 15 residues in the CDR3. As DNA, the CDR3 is TGTGCCAGCAGTTATAGGCCCGTTATGAACACTGAAGCTTTCTTT. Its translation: CASSYRPVMNTEAFF.

CDR3 region: CSARPREYGELFF. In DNA form, the CDR3 reads TGCAGTGCTAGACCCCGGGAGTACGGGGAGCTGTTTTTT. The chain carries TRBV20-1 and TRBJ2-2, with a possible D match to TRBD2 (6 bases). CDR3 length equals 13 residues. In germline, CDR1 is DFQATT, CDR2 SNEGSKA (reference sequence). Deletions cut 2 bases from V and 7 bases from J, with 11 bases between.

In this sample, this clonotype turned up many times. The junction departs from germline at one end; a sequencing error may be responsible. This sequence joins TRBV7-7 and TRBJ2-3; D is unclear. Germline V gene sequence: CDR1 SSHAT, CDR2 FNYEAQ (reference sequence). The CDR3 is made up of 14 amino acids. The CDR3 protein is CASSLAPFTDTQYF. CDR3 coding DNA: TGTGCTAGCAGCTTAGCTCCTTTCACAGATACGCAGTATTTT. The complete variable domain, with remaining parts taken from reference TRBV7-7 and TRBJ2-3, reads GAGVSQSPRYKVTKRGQDVTLRCDPISSHATLYWYQQALGQGPEFLTYFNYEAQPDKSGLPSDRFSAERPEGSISTLTIQRTEQRDSAMYRCASSLAPFTDTQYFGPGTRLTVL.

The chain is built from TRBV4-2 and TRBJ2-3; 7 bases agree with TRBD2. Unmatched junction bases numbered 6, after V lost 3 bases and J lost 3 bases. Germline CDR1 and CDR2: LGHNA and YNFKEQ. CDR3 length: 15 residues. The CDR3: CASSQKLATTDTQYF. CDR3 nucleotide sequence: TGTGCCAGCAGCCAGAAACTAGCGACGACAGATACGCAGTATTTT.

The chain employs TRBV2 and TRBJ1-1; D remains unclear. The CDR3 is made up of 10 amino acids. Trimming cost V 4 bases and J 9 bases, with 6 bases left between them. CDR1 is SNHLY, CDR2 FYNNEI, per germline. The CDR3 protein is CASSGRKAFF. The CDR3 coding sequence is TGTGCCAGCAGTGGTCGTAAAGCTTTCTTT.